This T cell receptor (beta chain) originates from a study of shared clonotypes between healthy human individuals. TCRdb's table, derived via immunoSEQ multiplex PCR, lists solely in-frame clones and lacks some. The sample carries 1,400,000 or so clones, 98% to 99% recorded once. Looked up from germline, CDR1 is GTSNPN and CDR2 is SVGIG (reference sequence). The J segment lost 0 bases and the V segment lost 8 bases, leaving 3 bases of the junction unmatched. The CDR3 spans 15 residues. Sequences were obtained from naive CD4+ T cells sorted from blood. Documented subset: CD45RA+ positively selected. J is TRBJ2-1 and V is TRBV30; TRBD2 agrees at 14 bases. The origin of this receptor is a man aged 25 to 40 in good health. CDR3 sequence: CAGLAGGFSYNEQFF. Here the CDR3 DNA reads TGTGCCGGACTAGCGGGAGGATTCTCCTACAATGAGCAGTTCTTC. The complete variable domain, with remaining parts taken from reference TRBV30 and TRBJ2-1, reads SQTIHQWPATLVQPVGSPLSLECTVEGTSNPNLYWYRQAAGRGLQLLFYSVGIGQISSEVPQNLSASRPQDRQFILSSKKLLLSDSGFYLCAGLAGGFSYNEQFFGPGTRLTVL.